What follows are 28 T cell receptor beta chains derived from one specimen sequenced in a study of blood T cell repertoires in COVID-19. TCRdb's table, derived via immunoSEQ multiplex PCR, lists solely in-frame clones and lacks some. The sample consists of about 100,000 clones, roughly 87% of them appearing once. The source material was peripheral blood. Receptor source: a man younger than 45 in a cohort sampled during active COVID-19.

The rearrangement links TRBV19 to TRBJ2-7; D might be TRBD2 (5 bases). Germline CDR1 and CDR2: LNHDA and SQIVND (reference sequence). With 7 bases removed from V and 0 bases from J, the gap between germline ends came to 13 bases. CDR3 length: 14 amino acids. CDR3 DNA sequence: TGTGCCAGTACTGCGGGCGGGCACTCCTACGAGCAGTACTTC. This translates into CASTAGGHSYEQYF.

The CDR3 here is CASSPRLTKTNTEAFF. Written as DNA, the CDR3 is TGTGCCAGCAGCCCCCGACTAACTAAAACGAACACTGAAGCTTTCTTT. This chain links TRBV5-5 with TRBJ1-1; no clear D. The CDR3 extends over 16 amino acids. CDR1 is SGHKS and CDR2 is YYEKEE in the germline V gene (reference sequence). The V gene lost 4 bases and the J gene lost 1 base, with 17 bases spanning the gap.

This chain links TRBV10-3 with TRBJ2-7, with TRBD1 matching over 10 bases. This CDR3 is built from 14 residues. Germline V gene sequence: CDR1 ENHRY, CDR2 SYGVKD. Trimming cost V 6 bases and J 3 bases; bases outside gene matches: 5. The DNA of the CDR3 is TGTGCCATCAGCGGACAGGGGGGTTTCTACGAGCAGTACTTC. Protein: CAISGQGGFYEQYF.

The chain employs TRBV9 and TRBJ2-1; D unclear. This CDR3 region has 15 residues. The germline V and J ends were trimmed by 0 bases and 5 bases, with 12 bases remaining between them. Germline V gene data show CDR1 as SGDLS and CDR2 as YYNGEE. This CDR3 reads CASSVVPASNNEQFF. The DNA of the CDR3 is TGTGCCAGCAGCGTAGTTCCAGCGTCTAACAATGAGCAGTTCTTC. The variable domain in full, with the rest retrieved from reference TRBV9 and TRBJ2-1, is DSGVTQTPKHLITATGQRVTLRCSPRSGDLSVYWYQQSLDQGLQFLIQYYNGEERAKGNILERFSAQQFPDLHSELNLSSLELGDSALYFCASSVVPASNNEQFFGPGTRLTVL.

The J gene is TRBJ2-1, the V gene TRBV9, with 10 bases fitting TRBD2. Trimming removed 4 bases from V and 8 bases from J; junction bases left unmatched: 9. Germline CDR1 reads SGDLS; CDR2 reads YYNGEE. The CDR3 is made up of 15 amino acids. In nucleotides, the CDR3 is TGTGCCAGCAGCCCAAGCGGGGGGGCCGTGGATGAGCAGTTCTTC. As protein: CASSPSGGAVDEQFF.

This clone was observed a handful of times. The chain has TRBV6-5 and TRBJ1-1, with 9 nucleotides matching TRBD1. Germline CDR1 reads MNHEY; CDR2 reads SVGAGI. CDR3 length: 13 amino acids. V lost 6 bases to trimming and J lost 5 bases; unmatched junction nucleotides: 4. The chain's CDR3 is CASRGQGETEAFF. CDR3 DNA sequence: TGTGCCAGCAGGGGACAGGGAGAAACTGAAGCTTTCTTT.

This chain joins TRBV5-1 and TRBJ2-2, with 7 nucleotides matching TRBD1. J gave up 0 bases and V 4 bases, and 6 bases lay outside the gene matches. Germline values: CDR1 SGHRS, CDR2 YFSETQ. CDR3 length: 16 amino acids. CDR3 amino acids: CASSLQGNANTGELFF. CDR3 DNA sequence: TGCGCCAGCAGCCTACAGGGGAACGCGAACACCGGGGAGCTGTTTTTT.

This clone occurred once. The rearrangement joins TRBV14 to TRBJ2-2; D is unclear. CDR1 is SGHDN and CDR2 is FVKESK in the germline V gene. The length of the CDR3 is 15 residues. V lost 1 base and J lost 3, with 9 bases in between. In DNA form, the CDR3 reads TGTGCCAGCAGCCAAGGTGACACCTACACCGGGGAGCTGTTTTTT. Translated, it gives CASSQGDTYTGELFF.

The chain couples TRBV18 to TRBJ2-3, with D maybe TRBD1 (5 bases). From germline, CDR1 is KGHSH and CDR2 LQKENI. Trimming stripped 2 bases from V and 4 bases from J, with 13 bases between. The CDR3 spans 15 residues. Here the CDR3 reads CASSPFKGSSDTQYF. The CDR3 DNA sequence: TGTGCCAGCTCACCATTCAAGGGGTCCTCAGATACGCAGTATTTT. Combining the CDR3 with reference TRBV18 and TRBJ2-3 gives the whole variable domain NAGVMQNPRHLVRRRGQEARLRCSPMKGHSHVYWYRQLPEEGLKFMVYLQKENIIDESGMPKERFSAEFPKEGPSILRIQQVVRGDSAAYFCASSPFKGSSDTQYFGPGTRLTVL.

The chain uses TRBV28 and TRBJ2-7; TRBD1 is a possible D gene (6 bases). The CDR3 is 15 amino acids. Germline V lookup: CDR1 MDHEN, CDR2 SYDVKM. Trimming removed 4 bases at V and 4 bases at J, with 17 bases between. The CDR3 protein is CASSWTAGVLYEQYF. Written as DNA, the CDR3 is TGTGCCAGCAGTTGGACAGCCGGTGTCTTGTACGAGCAGTACTTC.

This chain links TRBV24-1 with TRBJ2-3, with D maybe TRBD1 (6 bases). The CDR3 is 14 amino acids. V dropped 2 bases and J dropped 4 bases, with 9 bases sitting between them. From germline, CDR1 is KGHDR and CDR2 SFDVKD. As DNA, the CDR3 is TGTGCCACCAGTGATTCTAACAGGGCAGATACGCAGTATTTT. Protein product: CATSDSNRADTQYF.

The V gene is TRBV5-4, the J gene TRBJ2-4; 11 bases are shared with TRBD1. The CDR3 is 17 amino acids. The germline CDR1 and CDR2 sequences are SGHNT and YYREEE (reference sequence). V shed 5 bases and J 4 bases; nucleotides not matched to a gene: 11. CDR3 bases: TGTGCCAGCAGGGACAGGGGGCGGGGAAACGCAAAAAACATTCAGTACTTC. The encoded protein is CASRDRGRGNAKNIQYF. The entire variable domain, with the rest obtained from reference TRBV5-4 and TRBJ2-4, is as follows: ETGVTQSPTHLIKTRGQQVTLRCSSQSGHNTVSWYQQALGQGPQFIFQYYREEENGRGNFPPRFSGLQFPNYSSELNVNALELDDSALYLCASRDRGRGNAKNIQYFGAGTRLSVL.

The chain uses TRBV7-9 and TRBJ1-1, with a weak D call TRBD1 (5 bases). This CDR3 is 14 amino acids long. V was trimmed by 0 bases and J by 5 bases, leaving 10 bases between them. CDR1 and CDR2 (germline): SEHNR, FQNEAQ (reference sequence). DNA of the CDR3: TGTGCCAGCAGCTTAGCCGACAGTGGTACTGAAGCTTTCTTT. Translation gives CASSLADSGTEAFF.

The chain uses TRBV11-2 and TRBJ2-3, with a weak D call TRBD2 (6 bases). The germline CDR1 and CDR2 sequences are SGHAT and FQNNGV. This CDR3 is 14 amino acids long. Trimming shortened V by 3 bases and J by 0 bases, and 7 bases separated the two germline ends. CDR3 in DNA: TGTGCCAGCAGCTTCCGGGGGAGCACAGATACGCAGTATTTT. It codes for CASSFRGSTDTQYF.

The genes are TRBV3-1 (or the pseudogene TRBV3-2) and TRBJ2-6, with TRBD1 as a possible D gene (5 bases). The CDR3 is made up of 19 amino acids. V gave up 4 bases and J gave up 0 bases, with 19 bases separating them. The germline CDR1 and CDR2 sequences are LGHDT and YNNKEL (reference sequence). The CDR3: CASSPRVGQIFSGANVLTF. The CDR3 DNA follows: TGTGCCAGCAGCCCTAGGGTGGGGCAGATTTTCTCTGGGGCCAACGTCCTGACTTTC.

The rearrangement uses TRBV10-1 and TRBJ2-1, with D possibly TRBD2 on 5 matching bases. The ends were cut back, 0 bases at V and 1 base at J, with 10 bases in the middle. CDR3 length equals 16 residues. Germline CDR1 reads WNHNN; CDR2 reads SYGVQD (reference sequence). The CDR3 sequence: CASSESGSPSYNEQFF. The CDR3 DNA sequence: TGCGCCAGCAGTGAGTCGGGGAGCCCGTCCTACAATGAGCAGTTCTTC.

The chain links TRBV29-1 to TRBJ2-2; D not resolved. The CDR3 covers 13 residues. Germline lookup yields CDR1 SQVTM and CDR2 ANQGSEA. V gave up 7 bases and J gave up 4 bases, with 13 bases separating them. This CDR3 is CSGSGRLTGELFF. CDR3 in DNA: TGCAGCGGGAGTGGTCGGCTCACCGGGGAGCTGTTTTTT.

The rearrangement joins TRBV19 to TRBJ2-1; D ambiguous. Trimming pared 3 bases from V and 1 base from J, leaving 7 bases between. Germline V gene data show CDR1 as LNHDA and CDR2 as SQIVND (reference sequence). CDR3 length: 14 amino acids. The CDR3 loop reads CASSIRNSYNEQFF. The CDR3 DNA follows: TGTGCCAGTAGTATCAGGAATTCCTACAATGAGCAGTTCTTC.

This clone occurred once. The CDR3 loop reads CASSPRTLPVYNEQFF. The CDR3 nucleotides read TGTGCCAGCAGCCCACGGACTCTCCCAGTCTACAATGAGCAGTTCTTC. V gene TRBV5-6 combines with J gene TRBJ2-1; possible D gene TRBD2, 5 bases. This CDR3 is built from 16 residues. V lost 4 bases to trimming and J lost 3 bases, with 17 bases between them. Germline V lookup: CDR1 SGHDT, CDR2 YYEEEE.

The chain has TRBV28 and TRBJ1-5; no firm D call. V was clipped by 5 bases and J by 3 bases, with 14 bases between them. This CDR3 is 15 amino acids long. Germline-derived CDR1 and CDR2 are MDHEN and SYDVKM. CDR3 loop: CASSRAMRDNQPQHF. The DNA of the CDR3 is TGTGCCAGCAGTAGGGCCATGCGGGACAATCAGCCCCAGCATTTT.

The chain has TRBV7-2 and TRBJ2-1, with D possibly being TRBD2 (5 bases). V lost 1 base and J lost 7, with 11 bases in between. Germline V CDR1 and CDR2: SGHTA, FQGNSA. The CDR3 sequence is 14 residues long. The CDR3 region is CASSLGTLTNEQFF. DNA of the CDR3: TGTGCCAGCAGCTTAGGGACTCTGACAAATGAGCAGTTCTTC.

V and J are TRBV19 and TRBJ2-7; a weak D match, TRBD2 (5 bases). V lost 1 base, J lost 7 bases, and 14 bases lay in between. The CDR3 is 14 amino acids. The germline V gene encodes CDR1 LNHDA and CDR2 SQIVND (reference sequence). The CDR3 protein is CASSIGGSSGEQYF. DNA for the CDR3: TGTGCCAGTAGTATAGGAGGGTCGTCGGGGGAGCAGTACTTC.

The chain recombines TRBV3-1 (or the pseudogene TRBV3-2) with TRBJ2-5; D gene unclear. In germline, CDR1 is LGHDT, CDR2 YNNKEL (reference sequence). V was shortened by 0 bases and J by 5 bases, with 13 bases between the two germline ends. The CDR3 spans 15 residues. As DNA, the CDR3 is TGTGCCAGCAGCCAAGAGGCGACGGCGGCGGAGACCCAGTACTTC. Its protein product is CASSQEATAAETQYF.

This clone came up once. This chain connects TRBV7-9 to TRBJ2-1; no reliable D call. CDR3 length: 12 amino acids. Trimming pared 0 bases from V and 9 bases from J, leaving 6 bases between. CDR1 and CDR2 (germline): SEHNR, FQNEAQ (reference sequence). CDR3 nucleotide sequence: TGTGCCAGCAGCTTAGCCCCAGGTGAGCAGTTCTTC. This gives the protein CASSLAPGEQFF.

This rearrangement joins TRBV6-5 to TRBJ1-5; the match to TRBD1 covers 8 bases. V dropped 6 bases and J dropped 4; count of bases not matched to a gene: 8. CDR1 is MNHEY, CDR2 SVGAGI, per germline. The CDR3 extends over 15 amino acids. CDR3 sequence: CASRQGQVGNQPQHF. The DNA of the CDR3 is TGTGCCAGCAGACAGGGACAGGTAGGGAATCAGCCCCAGCATTTT.

The chain recombines TRBV4-1 with TRBJ1-2; 10 nucleotides match TRBD1. V lost 1 base and J lost 6; bases outside the gene matches: 2. CDR3 size: 14 residues. CDR1 MGHRA and CDR2 YSYEKL come from the germline V gene. The CDR3 reads CASSQVGTGDGYTF. The CDR3 DNA reads TGCGCCAGCAGCCAAGTTGGGACAGGGGATGGCTACACCTTC.

The chain couples TRBV12-3 or TRBV12-4 to TRBJ2-2, with D perhaps matching TRBD1 (6 bases). The CDR3 covers 13 residues. With 5 bases removed from V and 6 bases from J, the gap between germline ends came to 10 bases. The CDR3 loop is CASSLRQAGELFF. In nucleotides, the CDR3 is TGTGCCAGCAGTCTACGACAGGCCGGGGAGCTGTTTTTT.

The count of this clone is one. The rearrangement uses TRBV7-8 and TRBJ2-3, with D tentatively TRBD2 (6 bases). Per germline, CDR1 SGHVS and CDR2 FQNEAQ. V was shortened by 2 bases and J by 4 bases, with 10 bases between the two germline ends. This CDR3 contains 14 residues. The CDR3 sequence is CASSLSGWADTQYF. In DNA form, the CDR3 reads TGTGCCAGCAGCTTAAGCGGGTGGGCAGATACGCAGTATTTT.